This T cell receptor beta chain was found in a study of T cells after posttransplantation cyclophosphamide. The CDR3 is made up of 14 amino acids. The germline V gene encodes CDR1 SNHLY and CDR2 FYNNEI. Trimming pared 7 bases from V and 2 bases from J, leaving 12 bases between. This clone ranks as medium-sized. Its antigen is currently unknown. The data were produced by immunoSEQ multiplex PCR, yet TCRdb's version contains in-frame clones alone and is incomplete. The sample is made up of about 12,000 clones, none counted only once. Points from the study as a whole: Recipient CMV seropositivity and CMV reactivation strongly tracked TRB clonality.

Sequencing was done on a sample of PBMCs. The V gene is TRBV2, the J gene TRBJ2-1; maybe TRBD2 (6 bases). The source of this sequence is a woman aged 40-49 years in good health, CMV-negative, and a related stem cell transplant donor. CDR3 in amino acids: CASKGGGTYNEQFF. CDR3 nucleotide sequence: TGTGCCAGCAAAGGTGGCGGGACCTACAATGAGCAGTTCTTC.